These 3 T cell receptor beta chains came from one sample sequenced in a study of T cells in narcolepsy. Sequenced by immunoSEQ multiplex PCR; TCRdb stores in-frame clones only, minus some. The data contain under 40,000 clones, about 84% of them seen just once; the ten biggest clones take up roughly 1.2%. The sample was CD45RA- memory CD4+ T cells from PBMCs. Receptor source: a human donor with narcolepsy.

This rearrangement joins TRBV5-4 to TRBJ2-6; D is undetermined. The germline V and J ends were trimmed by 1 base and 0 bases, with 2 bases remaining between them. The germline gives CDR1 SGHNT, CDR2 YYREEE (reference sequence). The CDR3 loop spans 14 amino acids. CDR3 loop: CASSLYSGANVLTF. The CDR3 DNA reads TGTGCCAGCAGCTTGTACTCTGGGGCCAACGTCCTGACTTTC.

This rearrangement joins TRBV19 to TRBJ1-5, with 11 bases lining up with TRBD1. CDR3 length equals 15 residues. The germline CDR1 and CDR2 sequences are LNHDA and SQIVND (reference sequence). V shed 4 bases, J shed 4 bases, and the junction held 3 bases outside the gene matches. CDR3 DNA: TGTGCCAGTAGTACCGGACAGGGGGCGAATCAGCCCCAGCATTTT. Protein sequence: CASSTGQGANQPQHF. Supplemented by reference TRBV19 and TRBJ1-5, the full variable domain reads DGGITQSPKYLFRKEGQNVTLSCEQNLNHDAMYWYRQDPGQGLRLIYYSQIVNDFQKGDIAEGYSVSREKKESFPLTVTSAQKNPTAFYLCASSTGQGANQPQHFGDGTRLSIL.

CDR3 in amino acids: CASSLKGQGRREQYF. CDR3 DNA sequence: TGTGCCAGCAGTTTAAAGGGACAGGGTAGGCGGGAGCAGTACTTC. The V gene is TRBV28, the J gene TRBJ2-7; 9 bases agree with TRBD1. After removal of 2 bases from V and 7 bases from J, the junction contained 9 bases not matched to a gene. CDR1 and CDR2 from the germline V gene are MDHEN and SYDVKM. The CDR3 is made up of 15 amino acids.